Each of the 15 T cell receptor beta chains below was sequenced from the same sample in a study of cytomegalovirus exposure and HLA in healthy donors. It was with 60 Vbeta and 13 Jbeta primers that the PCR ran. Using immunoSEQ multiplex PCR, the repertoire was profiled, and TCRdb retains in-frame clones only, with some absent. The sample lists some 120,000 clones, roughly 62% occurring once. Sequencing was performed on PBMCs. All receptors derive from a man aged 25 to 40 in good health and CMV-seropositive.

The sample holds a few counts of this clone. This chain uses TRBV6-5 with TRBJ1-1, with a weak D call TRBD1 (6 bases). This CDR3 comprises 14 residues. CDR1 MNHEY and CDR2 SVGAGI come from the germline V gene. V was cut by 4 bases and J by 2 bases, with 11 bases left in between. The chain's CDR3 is CASSLVRGNTEAFF. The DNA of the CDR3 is TGTGCCAGCAGTTTAGTCAGGGGAAACACTGAAGCTTTCTTT.

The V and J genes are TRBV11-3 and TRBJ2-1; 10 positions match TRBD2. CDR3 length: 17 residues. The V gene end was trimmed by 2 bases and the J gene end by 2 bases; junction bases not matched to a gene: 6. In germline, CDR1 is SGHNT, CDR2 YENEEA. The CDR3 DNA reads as TGTGCCAGCAGCTTAAATCTAGCGGGAGAGACCTACAATGAGCAGTTCTTC. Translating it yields CASSLNLAGETYNEQFF.

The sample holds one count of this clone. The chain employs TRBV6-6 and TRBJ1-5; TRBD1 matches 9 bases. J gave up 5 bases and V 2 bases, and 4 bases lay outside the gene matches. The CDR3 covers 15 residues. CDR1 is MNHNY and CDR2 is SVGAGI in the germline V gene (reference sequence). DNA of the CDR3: TGTGCCAGCAGTTACGGGACAGGGTACGATCAGCCCCAGCATTTT. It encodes CASSYGTGYDQPQHF.

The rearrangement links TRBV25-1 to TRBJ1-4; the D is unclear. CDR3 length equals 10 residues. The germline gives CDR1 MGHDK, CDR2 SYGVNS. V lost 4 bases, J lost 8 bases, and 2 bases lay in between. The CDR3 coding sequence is TGTGCCAGCAGTGCAGAAAAACTGTTTTTT. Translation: CASSAEKLFF. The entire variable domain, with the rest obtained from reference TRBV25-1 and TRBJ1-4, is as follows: EADIYQTPRYLVIGTGKKITLECSQTMGHDKMYWYQQDPGMELHLIHYSYGVNSTEKGDLSSESTVSRIRTEHFPLTLESARPSHTSQYLCASSAEKLFFGSGTQLSVL.

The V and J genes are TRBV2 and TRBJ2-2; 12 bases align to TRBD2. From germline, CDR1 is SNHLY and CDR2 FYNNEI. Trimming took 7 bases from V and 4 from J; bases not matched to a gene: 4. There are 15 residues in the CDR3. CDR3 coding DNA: TGTGCCAGCACCCGGACTAGCGGGATCACCGGGGAGCTGTTTTTT. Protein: CASTRTSGITGELFF.

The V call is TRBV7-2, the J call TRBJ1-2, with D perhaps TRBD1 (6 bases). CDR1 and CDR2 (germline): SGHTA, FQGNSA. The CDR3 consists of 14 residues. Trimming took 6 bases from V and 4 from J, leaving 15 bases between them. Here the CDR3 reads CASSSWGRGYGYTF. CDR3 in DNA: TGTGCCAGCAGTTCTTGGGGGCGAGGCTATGGCTACACCTTC. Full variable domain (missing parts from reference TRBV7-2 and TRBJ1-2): GAGVSQSPSNKVTEKGKDVELRCDPISGHTALYWYRQSLGQGLEFLIYFQGNSAPDKSGLPSDRFSAERTGGSVSTLTIQRTQQEDSAVYLCASSSWGRGYGYTFGSGTRLTVV.

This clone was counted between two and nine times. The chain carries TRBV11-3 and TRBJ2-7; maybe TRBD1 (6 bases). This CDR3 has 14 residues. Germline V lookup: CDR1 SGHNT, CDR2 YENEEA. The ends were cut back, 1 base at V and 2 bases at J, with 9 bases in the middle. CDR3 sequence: CASSLGTATYEQYF. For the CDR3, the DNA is TGTGCCAGCAGCTTAGGGACAGCTACCTACGAGCAGTACTTC.

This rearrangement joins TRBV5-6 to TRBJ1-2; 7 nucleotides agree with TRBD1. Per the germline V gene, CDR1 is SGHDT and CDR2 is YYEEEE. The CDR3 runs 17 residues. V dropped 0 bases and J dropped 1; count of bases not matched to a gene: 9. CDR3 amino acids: CASSLVGNQGVNYGYTF. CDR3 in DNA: TGTGCCAGCAGCTTGGTTGGTAACCAGGGGGTTAACTATGGCTACACCTTC.

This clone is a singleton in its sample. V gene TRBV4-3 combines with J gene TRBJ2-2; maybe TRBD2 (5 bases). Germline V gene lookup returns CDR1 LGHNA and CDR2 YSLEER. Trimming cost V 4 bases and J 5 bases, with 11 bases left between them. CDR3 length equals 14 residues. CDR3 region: CASSRQTGTGELFF. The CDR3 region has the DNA TGCGCCAGCAGCCGACAAACGGGGACCGGGGAGCTGTTTTTT.

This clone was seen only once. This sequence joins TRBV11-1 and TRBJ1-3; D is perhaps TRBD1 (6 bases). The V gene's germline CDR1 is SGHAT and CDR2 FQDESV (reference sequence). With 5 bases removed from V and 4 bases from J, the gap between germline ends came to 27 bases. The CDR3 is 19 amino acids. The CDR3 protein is CASSEPKSGSGVFGNTIYF. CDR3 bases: TGTGCCAGCAGCGAACCAAAGTCAGGATCAGGGGTCTTCGGAAACACCATATATTTT.

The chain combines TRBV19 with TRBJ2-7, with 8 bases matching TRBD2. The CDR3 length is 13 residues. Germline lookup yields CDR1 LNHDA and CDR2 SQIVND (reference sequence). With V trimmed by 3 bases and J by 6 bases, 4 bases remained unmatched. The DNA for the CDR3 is TGTGCCAGTAGTATCCGGGAGGGCCTCGAGCAGTACTTC. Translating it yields CASSIREGLEQYF.

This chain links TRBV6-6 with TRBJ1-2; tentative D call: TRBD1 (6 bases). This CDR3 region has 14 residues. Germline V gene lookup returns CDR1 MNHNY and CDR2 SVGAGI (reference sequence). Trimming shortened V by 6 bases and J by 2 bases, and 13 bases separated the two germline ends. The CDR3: CASRGGAANYGYTF. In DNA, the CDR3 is TGTGCCAGCAGAGGGGGGGCGGCAAACTATGGCTACACCTTC.

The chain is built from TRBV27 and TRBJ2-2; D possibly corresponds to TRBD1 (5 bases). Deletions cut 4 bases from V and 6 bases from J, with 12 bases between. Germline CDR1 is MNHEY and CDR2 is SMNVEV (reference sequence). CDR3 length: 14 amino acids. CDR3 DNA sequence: TGTGCCAGCAGTTACCCCAGGGTTCCCGGGGAGCTGTTTTTT. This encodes CASSYPRVPGELFF.

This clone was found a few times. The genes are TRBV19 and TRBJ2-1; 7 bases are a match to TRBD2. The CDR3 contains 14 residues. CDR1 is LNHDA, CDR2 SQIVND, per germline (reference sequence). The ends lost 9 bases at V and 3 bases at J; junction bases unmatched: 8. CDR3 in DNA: TGTGCCAGCGGGATAGCGGGCGGCTACAATGAGCAGTTCTTC. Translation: CASGIAGGYNEQFF.

The CDR3 coding sequence is TGTGCCAGCAGTTATGGAGGGGGCCTGGCTCGTGGAAACACCATATATTTT. Translated: CASSYGGGLARGNTIYF. This chain connects TRBV28 to TRBJ1-3; TRBD1 matches at 7 bases. Germline values: CDR1 MDHEN, CDR2 SYDVKM. The CDR3 is made up of 17 amino acids. J was trimmed by 3 bases and V by 4 bases; bases with no gene match: 12.